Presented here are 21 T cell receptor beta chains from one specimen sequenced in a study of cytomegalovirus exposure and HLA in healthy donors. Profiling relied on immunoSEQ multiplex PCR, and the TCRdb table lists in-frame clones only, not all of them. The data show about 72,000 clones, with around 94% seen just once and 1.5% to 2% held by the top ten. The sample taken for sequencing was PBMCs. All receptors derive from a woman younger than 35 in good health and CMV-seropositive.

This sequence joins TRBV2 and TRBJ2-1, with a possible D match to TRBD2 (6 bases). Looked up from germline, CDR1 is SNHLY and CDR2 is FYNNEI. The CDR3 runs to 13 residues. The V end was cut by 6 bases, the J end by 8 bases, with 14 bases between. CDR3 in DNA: TGTGCCAGCAGGGCGGGGCCCTTGGATGAGCAGTTCTTC. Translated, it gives CASRAGPLDEQFF.

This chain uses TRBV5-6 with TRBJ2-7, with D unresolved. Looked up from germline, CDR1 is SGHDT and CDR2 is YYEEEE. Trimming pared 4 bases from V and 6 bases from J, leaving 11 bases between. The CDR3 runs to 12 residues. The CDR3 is CASSVLFVEQYF. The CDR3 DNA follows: TGTGCCAGCAGCGTCCTTTTTGTCGAGCAGTACTTC.

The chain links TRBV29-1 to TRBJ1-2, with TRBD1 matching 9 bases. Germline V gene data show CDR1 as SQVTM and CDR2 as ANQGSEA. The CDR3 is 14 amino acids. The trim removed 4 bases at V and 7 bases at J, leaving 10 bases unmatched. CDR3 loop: CSVVGQGVGFGYTF. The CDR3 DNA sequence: TGCAGCGTTGTGGGACAGGGAGTGGGATTTGGCTACACCTTC.

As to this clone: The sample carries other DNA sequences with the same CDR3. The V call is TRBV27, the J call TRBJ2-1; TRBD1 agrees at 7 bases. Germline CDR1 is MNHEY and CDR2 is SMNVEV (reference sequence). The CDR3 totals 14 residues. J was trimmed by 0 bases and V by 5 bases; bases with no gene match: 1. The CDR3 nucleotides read TGTGCCAGCAGTCCAGGGGGCTCCTACAATGAGCAGTTCTTC. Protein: CASSPGGSYNEQFF.

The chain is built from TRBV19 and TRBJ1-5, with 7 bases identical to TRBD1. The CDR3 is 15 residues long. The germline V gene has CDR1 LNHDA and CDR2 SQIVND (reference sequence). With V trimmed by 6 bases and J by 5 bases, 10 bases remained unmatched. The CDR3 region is CASSRTGTEDQPQHF. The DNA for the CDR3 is TGTGCCAGTAGCCGGACAGGTACCGAAGATCAGCCCCAGCATTTT.

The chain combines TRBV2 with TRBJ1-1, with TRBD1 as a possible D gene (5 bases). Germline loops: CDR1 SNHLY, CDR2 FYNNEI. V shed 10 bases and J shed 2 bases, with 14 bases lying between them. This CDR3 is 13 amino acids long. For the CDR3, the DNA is TGTGCCACCTTGACAGACCTCAACACTGAAGCTTTCTTT. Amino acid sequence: CATLTDLNTEAFF. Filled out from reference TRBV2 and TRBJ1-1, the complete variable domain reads EPEVTQTPSHQVTQMGQEVILRCVPISNHLYFYWYRQILGQKVEFLVSFYNNEISEKSEIFDDQFSVERPDGSNFTLKIRSTKLEDSAMYFCATLTDLNTEAFFGQGTRLTVV.

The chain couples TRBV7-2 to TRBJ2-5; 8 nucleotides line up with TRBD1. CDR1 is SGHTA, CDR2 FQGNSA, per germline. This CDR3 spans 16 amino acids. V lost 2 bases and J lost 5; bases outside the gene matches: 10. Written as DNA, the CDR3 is TGTGCCAGCAGCTTAATCATCCGTAGGGACAGGGAGACCCAGTACTTC. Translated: CASSLIIRRDRETQYF.

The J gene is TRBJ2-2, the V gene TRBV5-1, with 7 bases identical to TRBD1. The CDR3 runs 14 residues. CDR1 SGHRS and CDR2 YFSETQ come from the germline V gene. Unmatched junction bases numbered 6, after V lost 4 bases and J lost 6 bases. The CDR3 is CASSTQTGPGELFF. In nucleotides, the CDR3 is TGCGCCAGCAGCACCCAGACAGGGCCCGGGGAGCTGTTTTTT.

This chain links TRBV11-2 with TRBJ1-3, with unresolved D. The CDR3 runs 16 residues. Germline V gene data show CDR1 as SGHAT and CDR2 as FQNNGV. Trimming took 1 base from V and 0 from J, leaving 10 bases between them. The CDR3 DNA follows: TGTGCCAGCAGCTTAGGAGCAGCGAGCTCTGGAAACACCATATATTTT. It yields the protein CASSLGAASSGNTIYF.

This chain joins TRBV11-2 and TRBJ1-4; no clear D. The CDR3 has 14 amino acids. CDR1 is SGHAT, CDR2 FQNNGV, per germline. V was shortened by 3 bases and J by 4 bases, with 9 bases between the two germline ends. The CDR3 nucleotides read TGTGCCAGCAGCTTTGGGAGGAATAATGAAAAACTGTTTTTT. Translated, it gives CASSFGRNNEKLFF.

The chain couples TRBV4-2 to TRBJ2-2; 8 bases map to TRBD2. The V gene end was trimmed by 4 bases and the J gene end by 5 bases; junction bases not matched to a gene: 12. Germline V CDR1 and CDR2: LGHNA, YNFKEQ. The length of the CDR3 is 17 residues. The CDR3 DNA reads TGTGCCAGCAGCCCGTCCCAACAGCGGGAGTCAACCGGGGAGCTGTTTTTT. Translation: CASSPSQQRESTGELFF.

CDR3 nucleotides: TGCGCCAGCAGCGGGAGCTCCTACAATGAGCAGTTCTTC. Amino acid sequence: CASSGSSYNEQFF. The chain recombines TRBV5-1 with TRBJ2-1, with a weak D call TRBD2 (5 bases). Germline CDR1 is SGHRS and CDR2 is YFSETQ. Trimming removed 4 bases from V and 0 bases from J, with 5 bases in between. This CDR3 contains 13 residues.

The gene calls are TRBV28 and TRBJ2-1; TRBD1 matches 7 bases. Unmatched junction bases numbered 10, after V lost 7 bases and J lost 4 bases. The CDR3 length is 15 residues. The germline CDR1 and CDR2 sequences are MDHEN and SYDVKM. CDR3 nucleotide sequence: TGTGCCAGCAACCTGCCTGGACAGGCATACAATGAGCAGTTCTTC. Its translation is CASNLPGQAYNEQFF.

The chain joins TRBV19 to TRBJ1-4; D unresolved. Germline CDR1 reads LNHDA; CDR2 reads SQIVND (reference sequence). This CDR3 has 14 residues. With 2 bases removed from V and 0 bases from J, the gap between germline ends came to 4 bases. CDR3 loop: CASSIQATNEKLFF. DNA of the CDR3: TGTGCCAGTAGTATACAGGCAACTAATGAAAAACTGTTTTTT.

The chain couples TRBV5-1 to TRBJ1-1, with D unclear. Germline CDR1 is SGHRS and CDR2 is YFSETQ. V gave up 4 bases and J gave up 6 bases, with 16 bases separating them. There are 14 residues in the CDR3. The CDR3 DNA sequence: TGCGCCAGCAGCCGCGACGGGAGTGGTCCTGAAGCTTTCTTT. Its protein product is CASSRDGSGPEAFF.

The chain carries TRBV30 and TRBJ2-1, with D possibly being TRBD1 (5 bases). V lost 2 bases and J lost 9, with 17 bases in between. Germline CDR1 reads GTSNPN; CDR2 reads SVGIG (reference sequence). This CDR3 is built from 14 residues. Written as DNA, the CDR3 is TGTGCCTGGAGTTGGGGCAGGGTAGGTGGTGAGCAGTTCTTC. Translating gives CAWSWGRVGGEQFF.

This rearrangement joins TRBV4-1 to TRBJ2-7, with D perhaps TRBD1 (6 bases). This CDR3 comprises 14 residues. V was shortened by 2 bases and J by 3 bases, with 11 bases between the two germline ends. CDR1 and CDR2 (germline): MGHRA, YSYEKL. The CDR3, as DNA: TGCGCCAGCAGCCAAACCGGGACAAGCTACGAGCAGTACTTC. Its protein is CASSQTGTSYEQYF.

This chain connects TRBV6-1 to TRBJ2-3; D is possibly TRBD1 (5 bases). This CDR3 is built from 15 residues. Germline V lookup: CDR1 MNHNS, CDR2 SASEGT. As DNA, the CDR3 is TGTGCGACCCCCCCGACGACAGAAAGCACAGATACGCAGTATTTT. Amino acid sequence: CATPPTTESTDTQYF.

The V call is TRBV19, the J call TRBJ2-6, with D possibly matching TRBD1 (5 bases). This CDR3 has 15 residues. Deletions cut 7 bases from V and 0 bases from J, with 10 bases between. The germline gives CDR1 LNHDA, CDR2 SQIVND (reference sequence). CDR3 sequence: CASNVQGSGANVLTF. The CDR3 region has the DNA TGTGCCAGTAACGTCCAGGGCTCTGGGGCCAACGTCCTGACTTTC.

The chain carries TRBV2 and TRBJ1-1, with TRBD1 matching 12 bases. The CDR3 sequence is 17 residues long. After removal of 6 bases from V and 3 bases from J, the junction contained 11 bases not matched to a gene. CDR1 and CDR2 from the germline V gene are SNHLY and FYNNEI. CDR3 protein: CASRGPGQGARDTEAFF. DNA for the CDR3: TGTGCCAGCAGAGGTCCGGGACAGGGGGCTCGGGACACTGAAGCTTTCTTT.

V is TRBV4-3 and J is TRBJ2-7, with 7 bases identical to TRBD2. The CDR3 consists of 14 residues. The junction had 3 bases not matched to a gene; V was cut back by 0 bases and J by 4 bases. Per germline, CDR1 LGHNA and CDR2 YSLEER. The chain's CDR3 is CASSQDGGGYEQYF. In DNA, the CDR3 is TGCGCCAGCAGCCAAGATGGGGGAGGGTACGAGCAGTACTTC.